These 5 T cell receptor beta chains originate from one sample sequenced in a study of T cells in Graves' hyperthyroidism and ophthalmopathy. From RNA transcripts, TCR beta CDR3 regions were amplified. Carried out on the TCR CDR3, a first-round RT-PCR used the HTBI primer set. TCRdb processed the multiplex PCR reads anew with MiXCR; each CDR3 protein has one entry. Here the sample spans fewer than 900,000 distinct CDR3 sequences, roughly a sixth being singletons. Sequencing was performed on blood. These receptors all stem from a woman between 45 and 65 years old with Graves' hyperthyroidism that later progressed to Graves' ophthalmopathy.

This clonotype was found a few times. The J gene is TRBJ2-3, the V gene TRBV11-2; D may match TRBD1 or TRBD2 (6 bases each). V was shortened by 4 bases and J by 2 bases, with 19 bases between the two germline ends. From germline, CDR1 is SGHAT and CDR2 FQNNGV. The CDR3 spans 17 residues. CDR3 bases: TGTGCCAGCAGCTCGCATTTTAGGGGGGAGCCCACAGATACGCAGTATTTT. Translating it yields CASSSHFRGEPTDTQYF. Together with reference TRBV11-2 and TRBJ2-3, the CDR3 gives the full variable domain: EAGVAQSPRYKIIEKRQSVAFWCNPISGHATLYWYQQILGQGPKLLIQFQNNGVVDDSQLPKDRFSAERLKGVDSTLKIQPAKLEDSAVYLCASSSHFRGEPTDTQYFGPGTRLTVL.

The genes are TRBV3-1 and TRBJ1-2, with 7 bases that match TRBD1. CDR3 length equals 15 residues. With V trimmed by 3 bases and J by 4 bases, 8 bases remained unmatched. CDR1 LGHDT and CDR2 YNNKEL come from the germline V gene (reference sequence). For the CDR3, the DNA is TGTGCCAGCAGCCAGCCGGGACAGTGGGCCTATGGCTACACCTTC. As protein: CASSQPGQWAYGYTF.

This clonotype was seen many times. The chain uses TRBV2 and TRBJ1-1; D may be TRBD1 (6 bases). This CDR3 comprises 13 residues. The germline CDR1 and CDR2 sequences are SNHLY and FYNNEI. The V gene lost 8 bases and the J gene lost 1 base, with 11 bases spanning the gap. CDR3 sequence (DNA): TGTGCCAGCGGTGGACAGAAGAACACTGAAGCTTTCTTT. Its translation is CASGGQKNTEAFF.

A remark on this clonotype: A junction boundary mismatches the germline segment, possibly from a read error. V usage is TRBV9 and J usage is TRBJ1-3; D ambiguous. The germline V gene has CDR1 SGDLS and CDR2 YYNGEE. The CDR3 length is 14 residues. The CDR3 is CAGSVDTVGYTIYF. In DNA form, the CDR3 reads TGTGCCGGCAGCGTAGATACCGTCGGGTACACCATATATTTT.

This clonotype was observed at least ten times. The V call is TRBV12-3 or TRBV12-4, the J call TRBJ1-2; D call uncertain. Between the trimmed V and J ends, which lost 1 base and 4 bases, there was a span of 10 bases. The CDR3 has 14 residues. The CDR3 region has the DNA TGTGCCAGCAGTTTAGACCTGGCCGGCTATGGCTACACCTTC. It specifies CASSLDLAGYGYTF.